The 6 T cell receptor beta chains listed next were all sequenced from one sample in a study of a mutant IDH1 vaccine in newly diagnosed glioma. Clones were sequenced by immunoSEQ multiplex PCR, and TCRdb holds only the in-frame ones, with some missing. The sample lists about 20,000 clones; 82% were seen once. This sample's time point: week 23, last vaccination. Mutant IDH1 20-mer peptide, at 300 ug, made up each vaccine dose, with topical imiquimod. Their cognate antigens are unknown. Specimen: PBMCs, collected from a glioma patient whose treatment included an IDH1 peptide vaccine. The receptor set was obtained from a man in his thirties or forties with glioma.

V usage is TRBV20-1 and J usage is TRBJ2-1, with 9 bases aligning to TRBD1. The CDR3 totals 11 residues. The V gene's germline CDR1 is DFQATT and CDR2 SNEGSKA (reference sequence). The CDR3 DNA reads as TGCAGCGTCGGACAGGGGAATGAGCAGTTCTTC. It yields the protein CSVGQGNEQFF.

The V gene is TRBV19, the J gene TRBJ1-2; D is undetermined. V shed 2 bases and J shed 8 bases, with 18 bases lying between them. The CDR3 totals 15 residues. Germline loops: CDR1 LNHDA, CDR2 SQIVND (reference sequence). CDR3 in amino acids: CASSIPRTGEEGYTF. The CDR3 DNA follows: TGTGCCAGTAGTATACCCCGGACCGGCGAGGAAGGCTACACCTTC.

The V and J genes are TRBV5-1 and TRBJ2-2; the D gene is possibly TRBD1 (5 bases). This CDR3 spans 12 amino acids. Trimming took off 7 bases at V and 7 bases at J, with 11 bases between the two ends. Germline V gives CDR1 SGHRS, CDR2 YFSETQ. CDR3 DNA sequence: TGCGCCAGCGGACAAAATTACGGGGAGCTGTTTTTT. It encodes CASGQNYGELFF.

The V and J genes are TRBV7-9 and TRBJ2-1; a weak D match, TRBD1 (6 bases). Trimming stripped 5 bases from V and 1 base from J, with 18 bases between. This CDR3 contains 17 residues. The germline gives CDR1 SEHNR, CDR2 FQNEAQ (reference sequence). The DNA for the CDR3 is TGTGCCAGCAGCCCCATTTGGACAGCCAATTCCTACAATGAGCAGTTCTTC. This gives the protein CASSPIWTANSYNEQFF.

The rearrangement links TRBV27 to TRBJ1-5; TRBD1 matches at 9 bases. The CDR3 has 15 amino acids. V lost 9 bases to trimming and J lost 0 bases; unmatched junction nucleotides: 6. Germline V gene sequence: CDR1 MNHEY, CDR2 SMNVEV (reference sequence). CDR3 nucleotide sequence: TGTGCCAGTATGGACAGGGGCCATAGCAATCAGCCCCAGCATTTT. It encodes CASMDRGHSNQPQHF.

This clone was detected once. Other DNA sequences within the sample encode an identical CDR3. The chain links TRBV18 to TRBJ2-7, with 8 bases fitting TRBD1. V lost 3 bases to trimming and J lost 0 bases; unmatched junction nucleotides: 4. This CDR3 contains 15 residues. The germline CDR1 and CDR2 sequences are KGHSH and LQKENI. The CDR3 coding sequence is TGTGCCAGCTCACCCCGGACAGGGAGCTCCTACGAGCAGTACTTC. It codes for CASSPRTGSSYEQYF.